This TCR beta chain originates from a study of T cells in Graves' hyperthyroidism and ophthalmopathy. Authors of the study amplified TCR beta CDR3 regions from RNA transcripts. Researchers ran a first-round RT-PCR on the TCR CDR3 using the HTBI primer set. From the multiplex PCR reads, TCRdb called clonotypes with MiXCR, one entry per CDR3 protein. The sample records about 300,000 distinct CDR3 sequences, roughly 20% being singletons. The germline gives CDR1 SGHTA, CDR2 FQGTGA. CDR3 length equals 15 residues. V was cut by 2 bases and J by 4 bases, with 11 bases left in between. The sequence was obtained from a man over 45 with Graves' ophthalmopathy. The sequencing input was blood. The J gene is TRBJ2-2, the V gene TRBV7-3; no definite D call. Here the CDR3 reads CASSLRARSTGELFF. The CDR3 DNA reads TGTGCCAGCAGCTTACGAGCGCGGAGCACCGGGGAGCTGTTTTTT.